The entry below describes one TCR beta chain. The sample originates from a study of blood T cell repertoires in COVID-19. Study-wide background: T cells, B-cell-depleted T cells, or PBMCs supplied cDNA or gDNA.

Original processing methods: Nucleated cell counts were estimated from reference gene primer amplification. Some clones are missing from TCRdb's copy, which holds only in-frame ones; the method was immunoSEQ multiplex PCR. Clone size and V and J calls were adopted from that table, with D and trimming inferred from the DNA. Of around 50,000 clones in the sample, more than 70% were seen once. This CDR3 is built from 14 residues. J lost 3 bases, V lost 2 bases, and 1 base had no gene match. The germline gives CDR1 SGHTA, CDR2 FQGTGA. The sequenced sample consisted of peripheral blood. The TCR sequence derives from a human donor in a cohort sampled during active COVID-19. V and J are TRBV7-3 and TRBJ2-1; 7 positions agree with TRBD1. CDR3 DNA: TGTGCCAGCAGCTTAGGGACAGACTACAATGAGCAGTTCTTC. Translation gives CASSLGTDYNEQFF.